These T cell receptor beta chains were read from a single sample in a study of blood T cell repertoires in COVID-19. Sequenced by immunoSEQ multiplex PCR; TCRdb stores in-frame clones only, minus some. There are roughly 40,000 clones in the sample; around 90% occur only once, and 7% to 9% lies in the top ten. Sequencing was carried out using peripheral blood. The receptors were sampled from an older woman with acute or convalescent COVID-19. CDR3s include the opening cysteine and the closing phenylalanine or tryptophan. The D gene is left open where the match is weak. Clone size is given for some rows only: seen once, a few or many times, or a class if the clone is expanded.

abundance: NA; d_gene: TRBD2; v_gene: TRBV11-3; j_gene: TRBJ2-3; CDR3aa: CASSTSSGLATDTQYF; CDR3nt: TGTGCCAGCAGCACCTCCTCGGGACTAGCGACAGATACGCAGTATTTT
abundance: once; d_gene: NA; v_gene: TRBV4-1; j_gene: TRBJ2-2; CDR3aa: CASSQAGTPTGELFF; CDR3nt: TGCGCCAGCAGCCAAGCTGGGACACCCACCGGGGAGCTGTTTTTT
abundance: NA; d_gene: NA; v_gene: TRBV5-1; j_gene: TRBJ2-1; CDR3aa: CASSKQTFQNNEQFF; CDR3nt: TGCGCCAGCAGCAAACAAACCTTTCAGAACAATGAGCAGTTCTTC
abundance: NA; d_gene: NA; v_gene: TRBV5-6; j_gene: TRBJ1-2; CDR3aa: CASSLFRAGYTF; CDR3nt: TGTGCCAGCAGCTTGTTCAGGGCTGGCTACACCTTC
abundance: NA; d_gene: NA; v_gene: TRBV19; j_gene: TRBJ1-5; CDR3aa: CASSNGGGNQPQHF; CDR3nt: TGTGCCAGCTCGAACGGGGGTGGGAATCAGCCCCAGCATTTT
abundance: NA; d_gene: NA; v_gene: TRBV6-2/TRBV6-3; j_gene: TRBJ1-1; CDR3aa: CASSYAQLNTEAFF; CDR3nt: TGTGCCAGCAGTTACGCACAGCTGAACACTGAAGCTTTCTTT
abundance: NA; d_gene: NA; v_gene: TRBV19; j_gene: TRBJ1-1; CDR3aa: CASSVKLPEAFF; CDR3nt: TGTGCCAGTAGTGTTAAACTCCCTGAAGCTTTCTTT
abundance: NA; d_gene: NA; v_gene: TRBV6-5; j_gene: TRBJ1-1; CDR3aa: CASTGGLYGNTEAFF; CDR3nt: TGTGCCAGCACCGGGGGGCTATATGGGAACACTGAAGCTTTCTTT
abundance: NA; d_gene: TRBD1; v_gene: TRBV6-5; j_gene: TRBJ2-3; CDR3aa: CASRRTGNTDTQYF; CDR3nt: TGTGCCAGCAGGAGGACAGGGAACACAGATACGCAGTATTTT
abundance: NA; d_gene: TRBD1; v_gene: TRBV5-8; j_gene: TRBJ1-2; CDR3aa: CASSLVLDRVSYGYTF; CDR3nt: TGTGCCAGCAGCTTGGTTTTGGACAGGGTCTCCTATGGCTACACCTTC
abundance: NA; d_gene: NA; v_gene: TRBV2; j_gene: TRBJ1-2; CDR3aa: CAPDWRDGYTF; CDR3nt: TGTGCCCCCGATTGGAGGGACGGCTACACCTTC
abundance: NA; d_gene: NA; v_gene: TRBV6-1; j_gene: TRBJ1-3; CDR3aa: CASSEAGESSGNTIYF; CDR3nt: TGTGCCAGCAGTGAAGCGGGAGAGAGCTCTGGAAACACCATATATTTT
abundance: NA; d_gene: NA; v_gene: TRBV12-5; j_gene: TRBJ2-2; CDR3aa: CASGLVSSLNTGELFF; CDR3nt: TGTGCTAGTGGTTTGGTTTCTAGCCTGAACACCGGGGAGCTGTTTTTT
abundance: NA; d_gene: NA; v_gene: TRBV19; j_gene: TRBJ1-4; CDR3aa: CASSINPSANEKLFF; CDR3nt: TGTGCCAGTAGTATTAACCCGAGCGCTAATGAAAAACTGTTTTTT
abundance: NA; d_gene: TRBD2; v_gene: TRBV11-3; j_gene: TRBJ2-1; CDR3aa: CASSLTGTSGDNEQFF; CDR3nt: TGTGCCAGCAGCCTGACCGGGACTAGCGGTGACAATGAGCAGTTCTTC
abundance: NA; d_gene: NA; v_gene: TRBV6-5; j_gene: TRBJ2-2; CDR3aa: CASTELQNTGELFF; CDR3nt: TGTGCCAGCACCGAACTACAAAACACCGGGGAGCTGTTTTTT
abundance: NA; d_gene: NA; v_gene: TRBV4-3; j_gene: TRBJ2-3; CDR3aa: CASSQANTQYF; CDR3nt: TGCGCCAGCAGCCAAGCAAATACGCAGTATTTT
abundance: NA; d_gene: TRBD1; v_gene: TRBV19; j_gene: TRBJ2-2; CDR3aa: CASRTGGPGELFF; CDR3nt: TGTGCCAGCAGGACAGGGGGACCCGGGGAGCTGTTTTTT
abundance: NA; d_gene: NA; v_gene: TRBV24-1; j_gene: TRBJ2-5; CDR3aa: CATSDGPAGGSEETQYF; CDR3nt: TGTGCCACCAGTGATGGCCCAGCGGGTGGATCGGAGGAGACCCAGTACTTC
abundance: NA; d_gene: TRBD2; v_gene: TRBV11-2; j_gene: TRBJ2-2; CDR3aa: CASSLDLSGRTGELFF; CDR3nt: TGTGCCAGCAGCTTAGATCTTAGCGGGAGGACCGGGGAGCTGTTTTTT
abundance: NA; d_gene: TRBD1; v_gene: TRBV19; j_gene: TRBJ1-3; CDR3aa: CASSQQGAGGNTIYF; CDR3nt: TGTGCCAGTAGTCAACAGGGGGCTGGTGGAAACACCATATATTTT
abundance: NA; d_gene: TRBD1; v_gene: TRBV19; j_gene: TRBJ1-2; CDR3aa: CASSITGGEGGYTF; CDR3nt: TGTGCCAGTAGTATAACAGGGGGAGAGGGCGGCTACACCTTC
abundance: NA; d_gene: NA; v_gene: TRBV5-6; j_gene: TRBJ2-3; CDR3aa: CASSLPNTDTQYF; CDR3nt: TGTGCCAGCAGCCTACCCAACACAGATACGCAGTATTTT
abundance: once; d_gene: NA; v_gene: TRBV29-1; j_gene: TRBJ2-2; CDR3aa: CSVVVLLRNTGELFF; CDR3nt: TGCAGCGTTGTGGTGCTTCTTAGGAACACCGGGGAGCTGTTTTTT
abundance: once; d_gene: NA; v_gene: TRBV9; j_gene: TRBJ2-1; CDR3aa: CASSVAGQGSYNEQFF; CDR3nt: TGTGCCAGCAGCGTAGCGGGCCAGGGCTCCTACAATGAGCAGTTCTTC
abundance: NA; d_gene: NA; v_gene: TRBV19; j_gene: TRBJ2-2; CDR3aa: CASSLVESPTGELFF; CDR3nt: TGTGCCAGTTCTCTAGTGGAGTCTCCAACCGGGGAGCTGTTTTTT
abundance: NA; d_gene: TRBD2; v_gene: TRBV24-1; j_gene: TRBJ2-1; CDR3aa: CATAGTSGRGSYNEQFF; CDR3nt: TGTGCCACCGCTGGGACTAGCGGGAGGGGGTCCTACAATGAGCAGTTCTTC
abundance: once; d_gene: NA; v_gene: TRBV11-3; j_gene: TRBJ2-1; CDR3aa: CASSPRRLAYNEQFF; CDR3nt: TGTGCCAGCAGCCCCCGTCGACTAGCCTACAATGAGCAGTTCTTC
abundance: NA; d_gene: TRBD1; v_gene: TRBV7-2; j_gene: TRBJ2-3; CDR3aa: CASSRDRGLGTDTQYF; CDR3nt: TGTGCCAGCAGCAGGGACAGGGGGTTGGGGACAGATACGCAGTATTTT
abundance: NA; d_gene: TRBD2; v_gene: TRBV9; j_gene: TRBJ2-2; CDR3aa: CASRVGGTNTGELFF; CDR3nt: TGTGCCAGCCGGGTCGGGGGGACGAACACCGGGGAGCTGTTTTTT
abundance: NA; d_gene: NA; v_gene: TRBV19; j_gene: TRBJ2-3; CDR3aa: CASSQAQRGTDTQYF; CDR3nt: TGTGCCAGTAGTCAGGCCCAGAGGGGCACAGATACGCAGTATTTT
abundance: NA; d_gene: NA; v_gene: TRBV10-2; j_gene: TRBJ2-2; CDR3aa: CASSAPHTGELFF; CDR3nt: TGCGCCAGCAGTGCCCCTCACACCGGGGAGCTGTTTTTT
abundance: NA; d_gene: TRBD2; v_gene: TRBV9; j_gene: TRBJ2-5; CDR3aa: CASSPARREGLGETQYF; CDR3nt: TGTGCCAGCAGCCCCGCTAGGCGGGAGGGCCTTGGGGAGACCCAGTACTTC
abundance: NA; d_gene: NA; v_gene: TRBV7-8; j_gene: TRBJ2-2; CDR3aa: CASSPDIANTGELFF; CDR3nt: TGTGCCAGCAGCCCCGACATCGCGAACACCGGGGAGCTGTTTTTT
abundance: once; d_gene: NA; v_gene: TRBV28; j_gene: TRBJ2-3; CDR3aa: CASSPGGPYTDTQYF; CDR3nt: TGTGCCAGCAGCCCAGGGGGGCCGTACACAGATACGCAGTATTTT
abundance: few; d_gene: NA; v_gene: TRBV4-1; j_gene: TRBJ1-5; CDR3aa: CASSQDSQGIQPQHF; CDR3nt: TGCGCCAGCAGCCAAGATTCCCAGGGCATCCAGCCCCAGCATTTT
abundance: NA; d_gene: NA; v_gene: TRBV27; j_gene: TRBJ1-1; CDR3aa: CASSHGTEAFF; CDR3nt: TGTGCCAGTAGTCACGGCACTGAAGCTTTCTTT